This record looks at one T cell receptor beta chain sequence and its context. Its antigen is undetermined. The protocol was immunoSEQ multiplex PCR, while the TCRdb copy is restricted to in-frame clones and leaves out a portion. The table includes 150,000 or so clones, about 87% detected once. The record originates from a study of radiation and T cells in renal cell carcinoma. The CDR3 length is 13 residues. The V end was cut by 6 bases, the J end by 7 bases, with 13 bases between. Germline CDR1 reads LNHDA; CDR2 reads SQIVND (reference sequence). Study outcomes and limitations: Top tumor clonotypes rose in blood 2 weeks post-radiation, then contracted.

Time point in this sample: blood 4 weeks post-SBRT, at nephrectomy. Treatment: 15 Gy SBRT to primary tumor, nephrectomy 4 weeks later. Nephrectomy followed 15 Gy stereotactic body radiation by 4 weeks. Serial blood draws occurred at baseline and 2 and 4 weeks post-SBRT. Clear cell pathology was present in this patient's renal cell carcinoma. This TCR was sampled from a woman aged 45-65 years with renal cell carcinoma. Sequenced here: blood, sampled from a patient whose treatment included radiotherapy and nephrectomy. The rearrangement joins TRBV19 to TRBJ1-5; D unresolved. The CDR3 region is CASSFDRSQPQHF. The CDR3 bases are TGTGCCAGTAGCTTCGACCGAAGCCAGCCCCAGCATTTT.